Sequencing of this TCR beta chain was carried out in a study of blood T cell repertoires in COVID-19. In the original processing: Amplifying reference gene primers gave estimates of nucleated cell counts. Clones were read by immunoSEQ multiplex PCR, and TCRdb kept only the in-frame ones, dropping some. V, J and clone size derive from that table, while D and trimming were established from the DNA sequence. The sample has about 290,000 clones; 75% to 90% are singletons. J gave up 5 bases and V 2 bases, and 9 bases lay outside the gene matches. The CDR3 is made up of 18 amino acids. Germline CDR1 and CDR2: KGHDR and SFDVKD.

Sequences were obtained from peripheral blood. This TCR was sampled from a woman in her thirties with active or convalescent COVID-19. The chain recombines TRBV24-1 with TRBJ2-3, with 13 bases aligning to TRBD2. The CDR3 is CATSDSSPGLAGLDTQYF. Written as DNA, the CDR3 is TGTGCCACCAGTGATTCTTCACCGGGACTAGCGGGGTTAGATACGCAGTATTTT.